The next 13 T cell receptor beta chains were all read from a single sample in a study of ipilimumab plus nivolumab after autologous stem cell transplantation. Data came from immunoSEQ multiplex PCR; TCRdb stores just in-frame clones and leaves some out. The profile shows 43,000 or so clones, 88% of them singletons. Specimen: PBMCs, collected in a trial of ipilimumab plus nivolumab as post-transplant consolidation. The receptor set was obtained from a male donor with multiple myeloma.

CDR3 DNA: TGCGCCACCGCTGACCGGAGCTCCTACAATGAGCAGTTCTTC. Translated, it gives CATADRSSYNEQFF. The rearrangement joins TRBV10-2 to TRBJ2-1; D unclear. The CDR3 spans 14 residues. V lost 10 bases, J lost 0 bases, and 13 bases lay in between. The germline V gene encodes CDR1 WSHSY and CDR2 SAAADI.

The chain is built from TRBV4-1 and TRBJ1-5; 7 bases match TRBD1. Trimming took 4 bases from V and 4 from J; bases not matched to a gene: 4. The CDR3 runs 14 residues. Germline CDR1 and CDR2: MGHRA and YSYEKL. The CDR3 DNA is TGCGCCAGCAGCCCGTACAGGGGAAATCAGCCCCAGCATTTT. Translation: CASSPYRGNQPQHF.

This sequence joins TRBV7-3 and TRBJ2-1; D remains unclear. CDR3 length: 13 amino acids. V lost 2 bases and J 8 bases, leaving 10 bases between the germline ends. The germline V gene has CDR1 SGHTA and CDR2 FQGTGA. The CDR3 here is CASSLALVDEQFF. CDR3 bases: TGTGCCAGCAGCTTAGCCCTAGTCGATGAGCAGTTCTTC. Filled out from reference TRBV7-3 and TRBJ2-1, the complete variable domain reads GAGVSQTPSNKVTEKGKYVELRCDPISGHTALYWYRQSLGQGPEFLIYFQGTGAADDSGLPNDRFFAVRPEGSVSTLKIQRTERGDSAVYLCASSLALVDEQFFGPGTRLTVL.

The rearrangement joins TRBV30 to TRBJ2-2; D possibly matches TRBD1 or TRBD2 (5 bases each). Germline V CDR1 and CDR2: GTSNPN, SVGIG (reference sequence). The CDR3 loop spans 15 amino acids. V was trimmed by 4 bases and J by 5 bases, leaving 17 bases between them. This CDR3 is CAWTSFGGNTGELFF. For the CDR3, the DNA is TGTGCCTGGACATCATTTGGGGGAAATACCGGGGAGCTGTTTTTT.

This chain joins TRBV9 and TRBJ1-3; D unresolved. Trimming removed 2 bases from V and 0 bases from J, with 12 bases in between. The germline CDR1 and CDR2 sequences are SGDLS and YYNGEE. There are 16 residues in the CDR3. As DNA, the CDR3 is TGTGCCAGCAGCGTTACAGCCTCAAGCTCTGGAAACACCATATATTTT. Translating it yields CASSVTASSSGNTIYF.

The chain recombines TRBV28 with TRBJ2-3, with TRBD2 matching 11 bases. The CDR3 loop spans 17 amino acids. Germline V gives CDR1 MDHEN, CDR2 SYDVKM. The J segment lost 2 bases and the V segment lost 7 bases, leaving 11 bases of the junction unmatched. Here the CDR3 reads CASTSGGTSGSTDTQYF. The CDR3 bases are TGTGCCAGCACCTCTGGGGGGACTAGCGGTTCCACAGATACGCAGTATTTT.

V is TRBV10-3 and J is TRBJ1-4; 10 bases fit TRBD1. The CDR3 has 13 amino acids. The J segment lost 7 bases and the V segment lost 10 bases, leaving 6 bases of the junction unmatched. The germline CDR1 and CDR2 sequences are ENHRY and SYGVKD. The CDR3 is CASTGTGAEKLFF. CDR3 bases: TGTGCCAGTACCGGGACAGGGGCTGAAAAACTGTTTTTT.

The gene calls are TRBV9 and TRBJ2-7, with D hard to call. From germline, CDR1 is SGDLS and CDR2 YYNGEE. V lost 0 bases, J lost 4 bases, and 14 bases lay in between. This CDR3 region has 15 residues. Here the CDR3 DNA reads TGTGCCAGCAGCGTAGAAGCCCAAAGTGGTTACGAGCAGTACTTC. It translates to CASSVEAQSGYEQYF.

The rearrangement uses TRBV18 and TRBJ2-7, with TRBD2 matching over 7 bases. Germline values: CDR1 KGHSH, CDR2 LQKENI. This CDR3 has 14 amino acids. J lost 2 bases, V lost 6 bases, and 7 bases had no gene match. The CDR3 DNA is TGTGCCAGCTCCGTCGGGACTACAGCCTACGAGCAGTACTTC. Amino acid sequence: CASSVGTTAYEQYF.

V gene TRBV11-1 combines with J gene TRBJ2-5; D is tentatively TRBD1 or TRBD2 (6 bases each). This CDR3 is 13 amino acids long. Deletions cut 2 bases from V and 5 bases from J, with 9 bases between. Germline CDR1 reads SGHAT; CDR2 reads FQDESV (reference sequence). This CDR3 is CASSLRGEETQYF. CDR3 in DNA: TGTGCCAGCAGCTTAAGGGGGGAGGAGACCCAGTACTTC.

The CDR3 DNA reads as TGTGCCACCCTCCCACTAGCGGGGGAGTCAGATACGCAGTATTTT. It yields the protein CATLPLAGESDTQYF. The J gene is TRBJ2-3, the V gene TRBV2; the match to TRBD2 covers 11 bases. The V gene's germline CDR1 is SNHLY and CDR2 FYNNEI. The CDR3 covers 15 residues. V was clipped by 10 bases and J by 4 bases; unmatched bases: 10.

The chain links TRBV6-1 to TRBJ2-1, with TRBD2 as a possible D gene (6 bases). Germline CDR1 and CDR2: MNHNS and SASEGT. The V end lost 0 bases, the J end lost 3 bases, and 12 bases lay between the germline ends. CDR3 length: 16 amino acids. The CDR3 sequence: CASSEAAAGIYNEQFF. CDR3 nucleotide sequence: TGTGCCAGCAGTGAAGCCGCGGCGGGGATCTACAATGAGCAGTTCTTC.

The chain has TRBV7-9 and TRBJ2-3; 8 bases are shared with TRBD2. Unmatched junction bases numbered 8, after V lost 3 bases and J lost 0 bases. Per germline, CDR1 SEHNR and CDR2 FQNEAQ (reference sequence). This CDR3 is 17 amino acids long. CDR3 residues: CASSLGGGGHSTDTQYF. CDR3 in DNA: TGTGCCAGCAGCTTGGGCGGCGGGGGGCACAGCACAGATACGCAGTATTTT.